Listed here are 21 T cell receptor beta chains from one sample, sequenced in a study of shared clonotypes between healthy human individuals. The data were produced by immunoSEQ multiplex PCR, yet TCRdb's version contains in-frame clones alone and is incomplete. In the table there are millions of clones, roughly 94% of which are singletons. Sequenced sample: naive CD4+ T cells sorted from blood. The subset: CD45RA+ positively selected. Source of these receptors: a young man in good health.

This chain uses TRBV21-1 with TRBJ1-4; TRBD1 is the table's D call and was not checked against the DNA. TRBV21-1 is shown as a pseudogene. The CDR3 runs to 12 residues. The CDR3 spells CAILQGGEKLFF. CDR3 bases: TGTGCCATCCTACAGGGGGGTGAAAAACTGTTTTTT.

The rearrangement links TRBV5-1 to TRBJ2-1, with TRBD1 identical over 7 bases. The CDR3 is 16 residues long. Trimming cost V 0 bases and J 3 bases; bases outside gene matches: 6. The germline gives CDR1 SGHRS, CDR2 YFSETQ. CDR3: CASSLASGGYYNEQFF. The CDR3 DNA reads as TGCGCCAGCAGCTTGGCCTCAGGGGGATACTACAATGAGCAGTTCTTC.

Notes on this clone: This CDR3 is also generated by other DNA sequences in the sample. The chain carries TRBV29-1 and TRBJ2-7; D remains unclear. V lost 5 bases and J lost 0, with 8 bases in between. The CDR3 spans 12 residues. Per the germline V gene, CDR1 is SQVTM and CDR2 is ANQGSEA. This chain's CDR3 is CSVTRSSYEQYF. For the CDR3, the DNA is TGCAGCGTTACGAGGAGCTCCTACGAGCAGTACTTC.

The chain recombines TRBV6-1 with TRBJ1-1; 11 bases line up with TRBD1. The germline gives CDR1 MNHNS, CDR2 SASEGT. V trimming: 7 bases; J trimming: 7 bases; junction bases outside the gene matches: 8. The CDR3 is 14 residues long. The DNA of the CDR3 is TGTGCCAGCACCGAGGACAGGGGGCTTGGTGAAGCTTTCTTT. As protein: CASTEDRGLGEAFF.

V is TRBV2 and J is TRBJ1-4; weak D call: TRBD1 (5 bases). The CDR3 has 15 residues. Between the trimmed V and J ends, which lost 4 bases and 7 bases, there was a span of 16 bases. Per the germline V gene, CDR1 is SNHLY and CDR2 is FYNNEI. CDR3 loop: CASSGWGARGEKLFF. CDR3 DNA sequence: TGTGCCAGCAGTGGATGGGGAGCAAGGGGTGAAAAACTGTTTTTT.

The chain joins TRBV6-5 to TRBJ2-2; the D is unclear. The ends were cut back, 11 bases at V and 5 bases at J, with 18 bases in the middle. The CDR3 loop spans 14 amino acids. Germline V lookup: CDR1 MNHEY, CDR2 SVGAGI. The DNA for the CDR3 is TGTGCCGTCACCTCGTCCTTGGGAACCGGGGAGCTGTTTTTT. Protein product: CAVTSSLGTGELFF.

The rearrangement uses TRBV19 and TRBJ1-2; D is unclear. Trimming removed 3 bases from V and 4 bases from J, with 9 bases in between. This CDR3 is built from 13 residues. CDR1 is LNHDA, CDR2 SQIVND, per germline (reference sequence). The CDR3 region has the DNA TGTGCCAGTAGTATCGAGCCTCGCTATGGCTACACCTTC. This gives the protein CASSIEPRYGYTF.

This chain uses TRBV19 with TRBJ1-3, with a tentative D call TRBD1 (5 bases). V shed 6 bases and J shed 4 bases, with 13 bases lying between them. This CDR3 region has 14 residues. Germline CDR1 LNHDA, CDR2 SQIVND (reference sequence). The CDR3 loop reads CASRPTGVGNTIYF. The CDR3 bases are TGTGCCAGTAGGCCGACGGGGGTCGGAAACACCATATATTTT.

The chain joins TRBV5-6 to TRBJ2-1, with D possibly TRBD1 on 6 matching bases. The CDR3 extends over 15 amino acids. The germline CDR1 and CDR2 sequences are SGHDT and YYEEEE. V lost 1 base to trimming and J lost 1 base, with 9 bases between them. CDR3 nucleotide sequence: TGTGCCAGCAGCTTGTTAGGGGGATCCTACAATGAGCAGTTCTTC. Translating gives CASSLLGGSYNEQFF.

J is TRBJ2-7 and V is TRBV4-1; TRBD1 or TRBD2 may be the D gene (6 bases each). This CDR3 comprises 16 residues. Germline CDR1 and CDR2: MGHRA and YSYEKL. Trimming pared 1 base from V and 2 bases from J, leaving 15 bases between. The CDR3 region has the DNA TGCGCCAGCAGCCAAGGAGGAGGGGGAGGACCCTACGAGCAGTACTTC. Its protein product is CASSQGGGGGPYEQYF.

CDR3 bases: TGTGCCAGCAGTGGGTCACAGGGGAGAGGGAAACTGTTTTTT. It codes for CASSGSQGRGKLFF. V and J are TRBV25-1 and TRBJ1-4, with TRBD1 identical over 7 bases. The CDR3 is 14 residues long. Germline assignment: CDR1 MGHDK and CDR2 SYGVNS. V shed 4 bases, J shed 11 bases, and the junction held 10 bases outside the gene matches.

This chain connects TRBV7-2 to TRBJ1-2; D unclear. Trimming cost V 2 bases and J 2 bases, with 9 bases left between them. Germline-derived CDR1 and CDR2 are SGHTA and FQGNSA. This CDR3 spans 14 amino acids. CDR3 sequence (DNA): TGTGCCAGCAGCTTAATAGAGATGAACTATGGCTACACCTTC. This codes for CASSLIEMNYGYTF.

V usage is TRBV6-6 and J usage is TRBJ2-3; D possibly corresponds to TRBD2 (6 bases). The CDR3 runs to 13 residues. The germline CDR1 and CDR2 sequences are MNHNY and SVGAGI (reference sequence). The ends were cut back, 5 bases at V and 5 bases at J, with 11 bases in the middle. The CDR3 bases are TGTGCCAGCAGTCCCCTAGCGTTAGATACGCAGTATTTT. This gives the protein CASSPLALDTQYF.

The chain uses TRBV29-1 and TRBJ2-1; D is unresolved. CDR1 and CDR2 from the germline V gene are SQVTM and ANQGSEA. The V gene lost 3 bases and the J gene lost 5 bases, with 11 bases spanning the gap. This CDR3 is built from 13 residues. CDR3 in DNA: TGCAGCGTTGACTTCCAGCGCGACAATGAGCAGTTCTTC. It is translated as CSVDFQRDNEQFF.

This chain joins TRBV11-2 and TRBJ2-7, with a possible D match to TRBD1 (6 bases). The CDR3 spans 15 residues. Germline V gene lookup returns CDR1 SGHAT and CDR2 FQNNGV. With 4 bases removed from V and 2 bases from J, the gap between germline ends came to 15 bases. The CDR3 coding sequence is TGTGCCAGCAGCTCCACCAGGGGATCTCCCTACGAGCAGTACTTC. It codes for CASSSTRGSPYEQYF.

The rearrangement uses TRBV9 and TRBJ2-1; 7 bases match TRBD2. Trimming at V came to 0 bases and at J to 2 bases, leaving 5 bases not matched to a gene. The CDR3 has 16 residues. Germline V lookup: CDR1 SGDLS, CDR2 YYNGEE. CDR3 coding DNA: TGTGCCAGCAGCGTAGCCCCGGGAGGCCCCTACAATGAGCAGTTCTTC. Translated: CASSVAPGGPYNEQFF. Looking up the rest from reference TRBV9 and TRBJ2-1 gives the full variable domain: DSGVTQTPKHLITATGQRVTLRCSPRSGDLSVYWYQQSLDQGLQFLIQYYNGEERAKGNILERFSAQQFPDLHSELNLSSLELGDSALYFCASSVAPGGPYNEQFFGPGTRLTVL.

This chain connects TRBV9 to TRBJ2-4, with a weak D call TRBD2 (6 bases). CDR3 length: 14 residues. Germline V gives CDR1 SGDLS, CDR2 YYNGEE. Trimming removed 0 bases at V and 6 bases at J, with 10 bases between. Written as DNA, the CDR3 is TGTGCCAGCAGCGTAGGGCAGGGACTAAACATTCAGTACTTC. Protein: CASSVGQGLNIQYF.

This clone was picked up one time. The chain has TRBV19 and TRBJ1-5, with D uncertain. The CDR3 has 15 amino acids. Germline CDR1 LNHDA, CDR2 SQIVND (reference sequence). Between the trimmed V and J ends, which lost 1 base and 1 base, there was a span of 8 bases. This chain's CDR3 is CASSIAGLSNQPQHF. The CDR3 DNA reads as TGTGCCAGTAGTATAGCGGGTTTGAGCAATCAGCCCCAGCATTTT.

On this clone: Relative to the germline gene, one junction end is altered; a read error may explain this. The V call is TRBV30, the J call TRBJ1-1, with D unclear. Germline lookup yields CDR1 GTSNPN and CDR2 SVGIG (reference sequence). The CDR3 sequence is 14 residues long. CDR3 in amino acids: CAGRVGPTNTEAFF. The CDR3 DNA reads as TGTGCCGGGAGGGTCGGCCCCACGAACACTGAAGCTTTCTTT. Supplemented by reference TRBV30 and TRBJ1-1, the full variable domain reads SQTIHQWPATLVQPVGSPLSLECTVEGTSNPNLYWYRQAAGRGLQLLFYSVGIGQISSEVPQNLSASRPQDRQFILSSKKLLLSDSGFYLCAGRVGPTNTEAFFGQGTRLTVV.

The rearrangement links TRBV6-5 to TRBJ2-7, with D possibly TRBD2 on 5 matching bases. The CDR3 loop spans 13 amino acids. Trimming took 5 bases from V and 3 from J, leaving 11 bases between them. Germline CDR1 reads MNHEY; CDR2 reads SVGAGI. CDR3 DNA: TGTGCCAGCAGTCGAGGGATAGACTACGAGCAGTACTTC. Its protein product is CASSRGIDYEQYF.

The chain employs TRBV5-6 and TRBJ1-3; D unresolved. Trimming pared 0 bases from V and 0 bases from J, leaving 10 bases between. This CDR3 region has 16 residues. Germline lookup yields CDR1 SGHDT and CDR2 YYEEEE. The chain's CDR3 is CASSLEPAASGNTIYF. CDR3 bases: TGTGCCAGCAGCTTGGAGCCAGCGGCCTCTGGAAACACCATATATTTT.